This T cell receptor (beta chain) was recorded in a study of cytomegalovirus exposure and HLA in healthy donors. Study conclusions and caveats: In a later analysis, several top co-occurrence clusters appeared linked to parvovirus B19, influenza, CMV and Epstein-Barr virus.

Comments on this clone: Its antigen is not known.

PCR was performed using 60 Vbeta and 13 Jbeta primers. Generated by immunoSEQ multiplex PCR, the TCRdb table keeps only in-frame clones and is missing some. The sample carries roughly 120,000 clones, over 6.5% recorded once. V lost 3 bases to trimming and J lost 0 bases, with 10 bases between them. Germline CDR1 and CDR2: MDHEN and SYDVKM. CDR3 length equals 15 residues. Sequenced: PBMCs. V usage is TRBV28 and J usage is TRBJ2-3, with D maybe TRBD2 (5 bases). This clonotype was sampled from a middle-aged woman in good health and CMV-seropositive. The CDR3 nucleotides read TGTGCCAGCAGTTTTGGGAGCGTAAGCACAGATACGCAGTATTTT. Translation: CASSFGSVSTDTQYF. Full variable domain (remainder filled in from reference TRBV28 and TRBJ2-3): DVKVTQSSRYLVKRTGEKVFLECVQDMDHENMFWYRQDPGLGLRLIYFSYDVKMKEKGDIPEGYSVSREKKERFSLILESASTNQTSMYLCASSFGSVSTDTQYFGPGTRLTVL.